The T cell receptor beta chain described here comes from a study of blood T cell repertoires in COVID-19. Study members were between roughly 18 and 100 years old and lived in 24 US regions. Cohort allocation depended upon clinical history that participants reported. Two consecutive negative NP/OP PCR tests, clearance, or resolved symptoms defined Cohort 3 recovery. As handled by the study authors: It was from reference gene primer amplification that nucleated cell counts were estimated. Only in-frame clones appear in the TCRdb table, and some are missing; sequencing was by immunoSEQ multiplex PCR. That table supplies the V and J calls and clone size; D and trimming were determined from the DNA. The data contain 170,000 or so clones, approximately 85% of them singletons. The sequence derives from a man in his forties who had recovered from COVID-19. Sequencing used PBMCs or T cells enriched from blood (not recorded which).

The CDR3 DNA reads TGTGCCAGTAAATACGGGAACACCATATATTTT. As protein: CASKYGNTIYF. J is TRBJ1-3 and V is TRBV19; no clear D gene. Germline CDR1 LNHDA, CDR2 SQIVND (reference sequence). The CDR3 is 11 amino acids. Trimming left V 7 bases short and J 7 bases short, with 8 bases between.